This passage covers 4 T cell receptor beta chains from one sample sequenced in a study of OX40 agonist ivuxolimab in advanced cancers. Assay used: immunoSEQ multiplex PCR; TCRdb lists only in-frame clones, some missing. The sample lists some 74,000 clones; roughly 94% were seen once. The sample was CD4+ or CD8+ T cells sorted from blood, taken in a trial of the OX40 agonist ivuxolimab. The receptors were sampled from an adult with an advanced solid tumor such as melanoma, head and neck, liver or kidney cancer.

The chain recombines TRBV4-2 with TRBJ2-7, with TRBD1 matching over 9 bases. The germline V gene encodes CDR1 LGHNA and CDR2 YNFKEQ. Losses at the gene ends were 3 bases for V and 6 bases for J; bases not matched to a gene: 9. The CDR3 consists of 15 residues. In DNA form, the CDR3 reads TGTGCCAGCAGCCAGGCGACAGGGGGTAAGGGCGAGCAGTACTTC. Its translation: CASSQATGGKGEQYF.

The chain has TRBV2 and TRBJ2-1, with 9 bases aligning to TRBD2. From germline, CDR1 is SNHLY and CDR2 FYNNEI. The CDR3 runs to 16 residues. The junction had 8 bases not matched to a gene; V was cut back by 4 bases and J by 4 bases. CDR3 sequence: CASSVSAGGGYNEQFF. The CDR3 bases are TGTGCCAGCAGTGTATCAGCGGGGGGTGGGTACAATGAGCAGTTCTTC.

This chain joins TRBV19 and TRBJ2-7, with 9 bases identical to TRBD1. CDR1 and CDR2 from the germline V gene are LNHDA and SQIVND (reference sequence). The trim removed 10 bases at V and 5 bases at J, leaving 6 bases unmatched. The CDR3 totals 12 residues. The CDR3 loop reads CATGQGGDEQYF. The CDR3 nucleotides are TGTGCCACGGGACAGGGTGGCGACGAGCAGTACTTC.

This clone is a singleton in its sample. The chain uses TRBV15 and TRBJ2-7; TRBD2 aligns across 8 bases. Germline values: CDR1 LNHNV, CDR2 YYDKDF (reference sequence). J was trimmed by 3 bases and V by 0 bases; bases with no gene match: 10. CDR3 length: 17 amino acids. The DNA for the CDR3 is TGTGCCACCAGCAGAGACCCCACCGCTAGCGGGCTCTACGAGCAGTACTTC. As protein: CATSRDPTASGLYEQYF.